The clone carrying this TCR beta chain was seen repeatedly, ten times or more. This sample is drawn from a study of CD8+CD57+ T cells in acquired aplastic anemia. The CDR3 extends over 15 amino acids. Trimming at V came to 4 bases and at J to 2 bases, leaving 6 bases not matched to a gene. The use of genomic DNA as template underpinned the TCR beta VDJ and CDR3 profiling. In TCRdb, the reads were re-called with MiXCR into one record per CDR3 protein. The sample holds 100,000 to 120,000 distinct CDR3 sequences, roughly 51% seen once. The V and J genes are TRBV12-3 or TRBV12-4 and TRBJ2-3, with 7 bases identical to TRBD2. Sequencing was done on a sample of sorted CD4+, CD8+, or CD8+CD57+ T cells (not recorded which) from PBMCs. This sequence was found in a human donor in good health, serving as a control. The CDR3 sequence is CASSSLADLTDTQYF. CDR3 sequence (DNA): TGTGCCAGCAGTTCTCTAGCGGACCTCACAGATACGCAGTATTTT.